Listed below are T cell receptor beta chains from one sample, sequenced in a study of CD8+ T cells in alopecia areata. The assay was immunoSEQ multiplex PCR, and TCRdb's table has in-frame clones only and misses some. The table shows under 150,000 clones, with 80% to 90% occurring only once. Sequenced here: CD8+ T cells sorted from blood, sampled at week 4, from a patient treated with tofacitinib. These receptors originate from a human donor with alopecia areata. Each CDR3 is given with its conserved first and last residue.

v_gene: TRBV20-1; CDR3aa: CSPREGNGYTF
v_gene: TRBV7-2; CDR3aa: CASSLGQTQETQYF
v_gene: TRBV30; CDR3aa: CAWSGGIQETQYF
v_gene: TRBV6-6; CDR3aa: CASSYSGGPVNEQFF
v_gene: TRBV7-9; CDR3aa: CASSSASGGDITNIQYF
v_gene: TRBV7-9; CDR3aa: CASSNLDIAYEQYF
v_gene: TRBV5-1; CDR3aa: CASSLATSGAYNEQFF
v_gene: TRBV5-4; CDR3aa: CASSLQRGDYNEQFF
v_gene: TRBV4-1; CDR3aa: CASSQDNAGGNYGYTF
v_gene: TRBV4-1; CDR3aa: CASSQLRRSGTYNEQFF
v_gene: TRBV2; CDR3aa: CASSTGLAGKNEQYF
v_gene: TRBV7-8; CDR3aa: CASLGRGGNYEQFF
v_gene: TRBV19; CDR3aa: CASSIDQGLAGLHGELFF
v_gene: TRBV7-8; CDR3aa: CASSLTSGQETQYF
v_gene: TRBV7-2; CDR3aa: CASSGGGEETQYF
v_gene: TRBV7-9; CDR3aa: CASSLAGRTTDTQYF
v_gene: TRBV15; CDR3aa: CATSREGGSPCEQYF
v_gene: TRBV6-1; CDR3aa: CASGQSGANVLTF
v_gene: TRBV13; CDR3aa: CASSLSSSSGAYTDTQYF
v_gene: TRBV6-5; CDR3aa: CAAMPGLAATGELFF
v_gene: TRBV5-4; CDR3aa: CASSFAGGKNIQYF
v_gene: TRBV7-9; CDR3aa: CASRGLVEQFF
v_gene: TRBV4-1; CDR3aa: CASSQEYRELPGNEQYF
v_gene: TRBV29-1; CDR3aa: CSVPQTGVLYGYTF
v_gene: TRBV29-1; CDR3aa: CSVEIPGPPSSGANVLTF
v_gene: TRBV4-1; CDR3aa: CASSQQWGAGGSYEQYF
v_gene: TRBV5-6; CDR3aa: CASSFLTGETDTQYF